This T cell receptor (beta chain) was observed in a study of T-cell reconstitution after alpha-beta-depleted transplantation in children. Germline-derived CDR1 and CDR2 are DFQATT and SNEGSKA (reference sequence). V lost 1 base and J 3 bases, leaving 19 bases between the germline ends. The CDR3 sequence is 16 residues long. Unique molecular identifiers were built into the TCRbeta library. A single record per CDR3 protein comes from TCRdb applying MiXCR to the PCR reads. Here the sample spans 500,000 or so distinct CDR3 sequences, around a third being singletons. This sequence originates from a human donor who donated a stem cell graft to a child with aplastic anemia. The chain employs TRBV20-1 and TRBJ2-7; possible D gene TRBD2, 6 bases. This specimen was PBMCs from the stem cell graft donor, taken from the stem cell graft. The CDR3, as DNA: TGCAGTGCTAGAGGGTCGGGGCGGGGCGGTCGCTACGAGCAGTACGTC. Amino acids: CSARGSGRGGRYEQYV.